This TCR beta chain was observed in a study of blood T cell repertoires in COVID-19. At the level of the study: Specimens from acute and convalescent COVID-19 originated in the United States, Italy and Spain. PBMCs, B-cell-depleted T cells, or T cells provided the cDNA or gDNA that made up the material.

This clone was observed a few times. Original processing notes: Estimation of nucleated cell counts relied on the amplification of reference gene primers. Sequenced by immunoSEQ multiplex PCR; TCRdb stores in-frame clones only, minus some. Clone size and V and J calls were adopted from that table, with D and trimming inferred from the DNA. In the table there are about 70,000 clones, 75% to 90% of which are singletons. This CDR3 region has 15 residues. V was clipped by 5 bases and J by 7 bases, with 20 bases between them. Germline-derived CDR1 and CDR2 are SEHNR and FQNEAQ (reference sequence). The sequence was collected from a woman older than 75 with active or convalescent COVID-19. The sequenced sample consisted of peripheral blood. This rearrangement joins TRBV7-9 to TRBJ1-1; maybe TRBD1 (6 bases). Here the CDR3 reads CASSETPGVGSEAFF. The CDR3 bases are TGTGCCAGCAGCGAAACTCCAGGGGTTGGTAGTGAAGCTTTCTTT.